The clone carrying this T cell receptor beta chain showed up many times. Arm-PCR of CDR3 regions and iRepertoire HTBI primers were used to build TCR beta libraries. Using its own MiXCR run on the multiplex PCR reads, TCRdb lists one record per CDR3 protein. The sample carries some 450,000 distinct CDR3 sequences, 16% recorded once. V was clipped by 6 bases and J by 1 base, with 9 bases between them. This CDR3 comprises 13 residues. This specimen comes from a study of regulatory T cells in long-lasting Graves disease. Study at large: Newly diagnosed Graves' patients had taken antithyroid drugs under 3 months.

Time point of the sample: newly diagnosed GD, antithyroid drugs for less than 3 months. PBMC RNA was the source of the TCR library. This sample also appeared in a second study, on T cells in Graves' hyperthyroidism and ophthalmopathy. From that second work: HTBI primers were the set used in a first-round RT-PCR of the TCR CDR3. Blood shared most expanded thyroid clonotypes above 0.001.

This chain links TRBV12-3 or TRBV12-4 with TRBJ1-1; D is uncertain. The sequence derives from a woman aged 30 to 39 with Graves disease. The sample in question was peripheral blood mononuclear cells (PBMCs), obtained at new diagnosis, from a patient treated with antithyroid drugs. As DNA, the CDR3 is TGTGCCAGCAGGAGCAGTACGAACACTGAAGCTTTCTTT. Its protein product is CASRSSTNTEAFF.